This entry lists 25 T cell receptor beta chains sequenced from one sample in a study of OX40 agonist ivuxolimab in advanced cancers. TCRdb keeps only in-frame clones here, not all; method: immunoSEQ multiplex PCR. The sample holds over 60,000 clones, roughly 84% seen once. The sample in question was CD4+ or CD8+ T cells sorted from blood, obtained in a trial of the OX40 agonist ivuxolimab. The receptors originated from an adult with an advanced solid tumor such as melanoma, head and neck, liver or kidney cancer.

The chain employs TRBV5-4 and TRBJ1-2; 7 bases are a match to TRBD1. This CDR3 comprises 12 residues. Germline V gene sequence: CDR1 SGHNT, CDR2 YYREEE (reference sequence). The V and J ends lost 4 bases and 7 bases, in that order; junction bases with no gene match: 4. The chain's CDR3 is CASSARGTGYTF. The CDR3 nucleotides read TGTGCCAGCAGCGCCAGGGGGACTGGCTACACCTTC.

V usage is TRBV30 and J usage is TRBJ2-5; D is unresolved. The CDR3 loop spans 12 amino acids. Per germline, CDR1 GTSNPN and CDR2 SVGIG (reference sequence). Deletions cut 2 bases from V and 5 bases from J, with 9 bases between. The CDR3: CAWSFEAETQYF. The CDR3 nucleotides read TGTGCCTGGAGTTTCGAGGCGGAGACCCAGTACTTC. The full variable domain, rest sourced from reference TRBV30 and TRBJ2-5, is SQTIHQWPATLVQPVGSPLSLECTVEGTSNPNLYWYRQAAGRGLQLLFYSVGIGQISSEVPQNLSASRPQDRQFILSSKKLLLSDSGFYLCAWSFEAETQYFGPGTRLLVL.

The V call is TRBV9, the J call TRBJ2-7, with D unresolved. The CDR3 runs to 13 residues. The germline V and J ends were trimmed by 3 bases and 5 bases, with 12 bases remaining between them. Germline V gene data show CDR1 as SGDLS and CDR2 as YYNGEE. The CDR3 spells CASSGYPGHEQYF. CDR3 sequence (DNA): TGTGCCAGCAGCGGGTACCCCGGCCACGAGCAGTACTTC.

The chain links TRBV19 to TRBJ1-6; maybe TRBD1 (5 bases). CDR1 is LNHDA, CDR2 SQIVND, per germline (reference sequence). Trimming left V 3 bases short and J 10 bases short, with 13 bases between. This CDR3 comprises 14 residues. In DNA, the CDR3 is TGTGCCAGTAGTATTGGGGGGAATACATCACCCCTCCACTTT. Translating gives CASSIGGNTSPLHF.

The chain has TRBV4-3 and TRBJ2-1, with D perhaps matching TRBD2 (6 bases). Between the trimmed V and J ends, which lost 3 bases and 9 bases, there was a span of 9 bases. This CDR3 contains 12 residues. CDR1 is LGHNA, CDR2 YSLEER, per germline. The chain's CDR3 is CASSQRRVEQFF. Here the CDR3 DNA reads TGCGCCAGCAGCCAGAGGAGGGTTGAGCAGTTCTTC.

This clone was seen a handful of times. The V call is TRBV10-3, the J call TRBJ2-7; 8 bases are a match to TRBD2. With V trimmed by 0 bases and J by 1 base, 8 bases remained unmatched. Looked up from germline, CDR1 is ENHRY and CDR2 is SYGVKD. This CDR3 contains 17 residues. Here the CDR3 reads CAISESLAGPQSYEQYF. DNA of the CDR3: TGTGCCATCAGTGAGTCCTTAGCGGGGCCCCAGTCCTACGAGCAGTACTTC.

The chain uses TRBV5-6 and TRBJ1-4; D not resolved. V lost 2 bases and J lost 2, with 10 bases in between. The germline V gene encodes CDR1 SGHDT and CDR2 YYEEEE. The CDR3 is 15 amino acids. The CDR3 reads CASSFFGVTNEKLFF. The CDR3 DNA sequence: TGTGCCAGCAGCTTTTTCGGGGTTACTAATGAAAAACTGTTTTTT.

The gene calls are TRBV18 and TRBJ2-5; 7 bases map to TRBD1. The CDR3 sequence is 18 residues long. The V and J ends lost 0 bases and 5 bases, in that order; junction bases with no gene match: 15. Germline values: CDR1 KGHSH, CDR2 LQKENI. CDR3 in DNA: TGTGCCAGCTCACCACCGGAGAAGGGGGCATTTCTAGGGGAGACCCAGTACTTC. Its protein product is CASSPPEKGAFLGETQYF.

This chain links TRBV7-2 with TRBJ2-3; D is possibly TRBD2 (6 bases). Germline values: CDR1 SGHTA, CDR2 FQGNSA. Trimming removed 4 bases at V and 4 bases at J, with 9 bases between. The CDR3 is made up of 13 amino acids. The CDR3 DNA follows: TGTGCCAGCAGCTCGAGACTAGCAGATACGCAGTATTTT. Translated: CASSSRLADTQYF.

The chain is built from TRBV19 and TRBJ2-6; D perhaps matches TRBD2 (6 bases). The CDR3 is 17 residues long. Trimming shortened V by 7 bases and J by 0 bases, and 16 bases separated the two germline ends. Germline CDR1 and CDR2: LNHDA and SQIVND (reference sequence). CDR3 residues: CASTSAGFSSGANVLTF. Here the CDR3 DNA reads TGTGCCAGTACCAGTGCGGGGTTCAGCTCTGGGGCCAACGTCCTGACTTTC.

As regards this clone: Other DNA sequences in the sample encode the same CDR3. V gene TRBV4-1 combines with J gene TRBJ2-7, with 9 bases lining up with TRBD1. Trimming at V came to 2 bases and at J to 2 bases, leaving 1 base not matched to a gene. This CDR3 is built from 14 residues. The germline gives CDR1 MGHRA, CDR2 YSYEKL. CDR3 nucleotides: TGCGCCAGCAGCCAAAGACAGGGGGCCTACGAGCAGTACTTC. It is translated as CASSQRQGAYEQYF.

This sequence joins TRBV5-5 and TRBJ2-5; D not resolved. V was pared by 6 bases and J by 5 bases, with 8 bases between. The CDR3 has 11 residues. Germline V gives CDR1 SGHKS, CDR2 YYEKEE (reference sequence). The chain's CDR3 is CASKLGETQYF. The CDR3 DNA reads TGTGCCAGCAAGCTCGGCGAGACCCAGTACTTC. Drawing the rest from reference TRBV5-5 and TRBJ2-5, the complete variable domain is DAGVTQSPTHLIKTRGQQVTLRCSPISGHKSVSWYQQVLGQGPQFIFQYYEKEERGRGNFPDRFSARQFPNYSSELNVNALLLGDSALYLCASKLGETQYFGPGTRLLVL.

V gene TRBV27 combines with J gene TRBJ2-5; no definite D call. The CDR3 is made up of 17 amino acids. V gave up 1 base and J gave up 2 bases, with 17 bases separating them. From germline, CDR1 is MNHEY and CDR2 SMNVEV (reference sequence). CDR3 region: CASSLFASELTQETQYF. The CDR3, as DNA: TGTGCCAGCAGTTTATTCGCTTCAGAATTAACGCAAGAGACCCAGTACTTC.

The chain carries TRBV29-1 and TRBJ2-5; maybe TRBD1 (6 bases). The CDR3 spans 12 residues. V gave up 5 bases and J gave up 6 bases, with 13 bases separating them. CDR1 and CDR2 (germline): SQVTM, ANQGSEA. The CDR3 coding sequence is TGCAGCGTTATACAGGGACAACAGACCCAGTACTTC. It specifies CSVIQGQQTQYF.

The rearrangement links TRBV4-2 to TRBJ2-7; 13 positions match TRBD2. The V gene end was trimmed by 2 bases and the J gene end by 4 bases; junction bases not matched to a gene: 8. The germline V gene has CDR1 LGHNA and CDR2 YNFKEQ. The CDR3 loop spans 17 amino acids. The CDR3 spells CASSQRSTSGGPYEQYF. In nucleotides, the CDR3 is TGTGCCAGCAGCCAACGGTCGACTAGCGGGGGGCCTTACGAGCAGTACTTC.

V is TRBV7-9 and J is TRBJ1-1, with no clear D. V was trimmed by 2 bases and J by 4 bases, leaving 2 bases between them. The V gene's germline CDR1 is SEHNR and CDR2 FQNEAQ (reference sequence). This CDR3 is built from 11 residues. The CDR3 DNA sequence: TGTGCCAGCAGCTTATCCACTGAAGCTTTCTTT. It codes for CASSLSTEAFF. The whole variable domain, remainder taken from reference TRBV7-9 and TRBJ1-1, is DTGVSQNPRHKITKRGQNVTFRCDPISEHNRLYWYRQTLGQGPEFLTYFQNEAQLEKSRLLSDRFSAERPKGSFSTLEIQRTEQGDSAMYLCASSLSTEAFFGQGTRLTVV.

The J gene is TRBJ1-2, the V gene TRBV9, with TRBD1 matching 7 bases. V shed 4 bases and J 3 bases; nucleotides not matched to a gene: 3. The CDR3 contains 13 residues. Germline V gives CDR1 SGDLS, CDR2 YYNGEE. CDR3 DNA sequence: TGTGCCAGCAGCCGGGACAGCGACTATGGCTACACCTTC. This codes for CASSRDSDYGYTF.

This chain links TRBV5-1 with TRBJ2-1, with 13 bases matching TRBD2. V gave up 3 bases and J gave up 8 bases; unmatched junction bases: 5. CDR1 SGHRS and CDR2 YFSETQ come from the germline V gene. This CDR3 is 15 amino acids long. The CDR3 DNA reads as TGCGCCAGCAGCTCCGGGACTAGCGGGGCACATGAGCAGTTCTTC. It is translated as CASSSGTSGAHEQFF.

The gene calls are TRBV10-3 and TRBJ2-1; D is ambiguous. Germline loops: CDR1 ENHRY, CDR2 SYGVKD. The CDR3 is made up of 14 amino acids. Trimming shortened V by 2 bases and J by 8 bases, and 13 bases separated the two germline ends. CDR3 protein: CAISEPSSFDEQFF. The CDR3 nucleotides are TGTGCCATCAGTGAGCCCTCATCCTTCGATGAGCAGTTCTTC.

This chain connects TRBV18 to TRBJ1-1; possible D gene TRBD1, 6 bases. The CDR3 has 14 residues. Germline values: CDR1 KGHSH, CDR2 LQKENI. V shed 6 bases and J shed 2 bases, with 13 bases lying between them. DNA of the CDR3: TGTGCCAGCTCCCTACAGGGAAGCAACACTGAAGCTTTCTTT. Protein sequence: CASSLQGSNTEAFF. Variable domain in full (rest from reference TRBV18 and TRBJ1-1): NAGVMQNPRHLVRRRGQEARLRCSPMKGHSHVYWYRQLPEEGLKFMVYLQKENIIDESGMPKERFSAEFPKEGPSILRIQQVVRGDSAAYFCASSLQGSNTEAFFGQGTRLTVV.

The chain couples TRBV7-6 to TRBJ2-1, with TRBD2 identical over 8 bases. With 5 bases clipped from V and 4 bases from J, the junction kept 7 bases outside the gene matches. The V gene's germline CDR1 is SGHVS and CDR2 FNYEAQ. The CDR3 is 15 amino acids. The CDR3 protein is CASSPREVNYNEQFF. The CDR3 nucleotides read TGTGCCAGCAGCCCGCGGGAGGTCAATTACAATGAGCAGTTCTTC.

This clone was seen more than once but under ten times. At one of its ends the junction is not consistent with the germline gene, which may arise from a read error. The rearrangement links TRBV7-8 to TRBJ1-2; D perhaps matches TRBD1 (5 bases). Germline CDR1 and CDR2: SGHVS and FQNEAQ. The CDR3 contains 14 residues. The CDR3 DNA follows: TGTGCCAGCAGCCTAGCTTGGGAGAGGGGTGGCTACACCTTC. Its translation: CASSLAWERGGYTF.

The chain combines TRBV29-1 with TRBJ1-5; D unresolved. Per the germline V gene, CDR1 is SQVTM and CDR2 is ANQGSEA. The V end was cut by 4 bases, the J end by 3 bases, with 7 bases between. The CDR3 length is 12 residues. CDR3 in amino acids: CSVGGFNQPQHF. CDR3 nucleotide sequence: TGCAGCGTTGGCGGATTCAATCAGCCCCAGCATTTT.

The genes are TRBV6-5 and TRBJ2-7, with unresolved D. The ends were cut back, 6 bases at V and 2 bases at J, with 11 bases in the middle. CDR1 is MNHEY, CDR2 SVGAGI, per germline. The CDR3 is 13 residues long. The CDR3 DNA is TGTGCCAGCAGGGTGACTGACGCCTACGAGCAGTACTTC. This gives the protein CASRVTDAYEQYF.

This clone was observed once. V is TRBV9 and J is TRBJ2-5, with D hard to call. V lost 0 bases and J lost 3, with 3 bases in between. This CDR3 contains 12 residues. Germline V CDR1 and CDR2: SGDLS, YYNGEE. CDR3 in amino acids: CASSVGEETQYF. CDR3 nucleotide sequence: TGTGCCAGCAGCGTAGGGGAAGAGACCCAGTACTTC.